The next 20 T cell receptor beta chains were all read from a single sample in a study of T-cell memory formation after mild COVID-19. TCRdb independently ran MiXCR on the 5' RACE reads; one entry per CDR3 protein. The repertoire includes a few hundred thousand distinct CDR3 sequences, 15% to 20% of them detected once, and approximately 20% sits in the top ten. The sample taken for sequencing was PBMCs or a T cell subset sorted from them (not recorded which). The receptors shown here come from a man between 18 and 35 years old who had mild COVID-19 (a few samples of this study predate the infection). Cell type and time point are not known.

This clonotype has a handful of counts. A read error may produce the germline difference seen at one junction end. The rearrangement uses TRBV3-1 and TRBJ2-2; D is possibly TRBD1 (5 bases). Germline V gene lookup returns CDR1 LGHDT and CDR2 YNNKEL (reference sequence). The CDR3 consists of 14 residues. The CDR3 region is CASRHQGNTGELFF. The CDR3 DNA reads as TGTGCCAGCCGCCATCAGGGCAACACCGGGGAGCTGTTTTTT.

On this clonotype itself: Since a much larger clone is just one base distant, this may be a read error. This chain joins TRBV6-5 and TRBJ2-7; 7 positions agree with TRBD2. This CDR3 comprises 13 residues. Germline CDR1 is MNHEY and CDR2 is SVGAGI. Losses at the gene ends were 0 bases for V and 4 bases for J; bases not matched to a gene: 0. The CDR3 DNA sequence: TGTGCCAGCAGTTACTCGCGGGGGTACGAGCAGTACTTC. The encoded protein is CASSYSRGYEQYF.

The chain recombines TRBV14 with TRBJ1-1, with D hard to call. Germline loops: CDR1 SGHDN, CDR2 FVKESK. Trimming took 4 bases from V and 6 from J, leaving 15 bases between them. CDR3 length equals 14 residues. Here the CDR3 DNA reads TGTGCCAGCAGCCTAGTGTGGGGTAGTGCTGAAGCTTTCTTT. This sequence encodes CASSLVWGSAEAFF. Combining the CDR3 with reference TRBV14 and TRBJ1-1 gives the whole variable domain EAGVTQFPSHSVIEKGQTVTLRCDPISGHDNLYWYRRVMGKEIKFLLHFVKESKQDESGMPNNRFLAERTGGTYSTLKVQPAELEDSGVYFCASSLVWGSAEAFFGQGTRLTVV.

This clonotype was seen only a few times. The chain has TRBV3-1 and TRBJ1-3, with a tentative D call TRBD1 (5 bases). The CDR3 has 14 residues. Germline CDR1 LGHDT, CDR2 YNNKEL (reference sequence). Trimming shortened V by 4 bases and J by 3 bases, and 10 bases separated the two germline ends. The CDR3 DNA reads as TGTGCCAGCAGCCGAAGGGACGGTGGAAACACCATATATTTT. This codes for CASSRRDGGNTIYF.

This chain links TRBV7-8 with TRBJ1-1, with D unresolved. Trimming removed 5 bases at V and 5 bases at J, with 12 bases between. Germline CDR1 reads SGHVS; CDR2 reads FQNEAQ. The CDR3 totals 13 residues. The CDR3 spells CASSPGRETEAFF. In DNA form, the CDR3 reads TGTGCCAGCAGCCCCGGTCGGGAAACTGAAGCTTTCTTT.

This clonotype was counted only a few times. V usage is TRBV29-1 and J usage is TRBJ2-7, with TRBD1 matching 10 bases. In germline, CDR1 is SQVTM, CDR2 ANQGSEA. Trimming removed 3 bases from V and 4 bases from J; junction bases left unmatched: 9. CDR3 length equals 15 residues. CDR3 sequence reads: CSVEGPDRGRYEQYF. The CDR3 coding sequence is TGCAGCGTTGAGGGACCTGACAGGGGGCGGTACGAGCAGTACTTC.

This clonotype was detected ten times or more. The J gene is TRBJ1-1, the V gene TRBV6-5; 9 nucleotides align to TRBD1. V trimming: 4 bases; J trimming: 4 bases; junction bases outside the gene matches: 19. Germline CDR1 is MNHEY and CDR2 is SVGAGI. This CDR3 has 19 amino acids. The CDR3 spells CASSSRSPYRGLKSTEAFF. The CDR3 nucleotides are TGTGCCAGCAGTTCGCGTTCACCTTACAGGGGGCTGAAGAGCACTGAAGCTTTCTTT.

CDR3 in amino acids: CASRNPGLENEQFF. Here the CDR3 DNA reads TGTGCCAGCAGGAACCCGGGACTAGAGAATGAGCAGTTCTTC. V usage is TRBV7-9 and J usage is TRBJ2-1, with TRBD2 matching 8 bases. CDR1 and CDR2 from the germline V gene are SEHNR and FQNEAQ (reference sequence). Unmatched junction bases numbered 8, after V lost 6 bases and J lost 7 bases. The CDR3 length is 14 residues. Variable domain in full (rest from reference TRBV7-9 and TRBJ2-1): DTGVSQNPRHKITKRGQNVTFRCDPISEHNRLYWYRQTLGQGPEFLTYFQNEAQLEKSRLLSDRFSAERPKGSFSTLEIQRTEQGDSAMYLCASRNPGLENEQFFGPGTRLTVL.

The rearrangement links TRBV5-1 to TRBJ2-1, with 9 bases fitting TRBD2. The V and J ends lost 3 bases and 5 bases, in that order; junction bases with no gene match: 15. The germline gives CDR1 SGHRS, CDR2 YFSETQ. The length of the CDR3 is 18 residues. The DNA for the CDR3 is TGCGCCAGCAGCTGGACCCCAAGGACTAGCGAGGCGCACAATGAGCAGTTCTTC. Encoded protein: CASSWTPRTSEAHNEQFF.

This clonotype showed up just a few times. The V call is TRBV7-2, the J call TRBJ2-3; D not resolved. CDR1 SGHTA and CDR2 FQGNSA come from the germline V gene. Trimming shortened V by 7 bases and J by 2 bases, and 13 bases separated the two germline ends. The CDR3 is 14 amino acids. The chain's CDR3 is CASMRGPNTDTQYF. CDR3 in DNA: TGTGCCAGCATGCGCGGCCCCAACACAGATACGCAGTATTTT.

The chain uses TRBV4-2 and TRBJ1-2; TRBD1 is a possible D gene (5 bases). Germline V gene sequence: CDR1 LGHNA, CDR2 YNFKEQ. Trimming cost V 1 base and J 4 bases, with 13 bases left between them. CDR3 length: 15 amino acids. As DNA, the CDR3 is TGTGCCAGCAGCCAAGGAGAGGGACGTGGCTATGGCTACACCTTC. This translates into CASSQGEGRGYGYTF.

This clonotype was counted many times. The chain employs TRBV12-3 or TRBV12-4 and TRBJ2-2; a possible D gene is TRBD1 (5 bases). The length of the CDR3 is 15 residues. V was pared by 3 bases and J by 0 bases, with 8 bases between. CDR3 sequence reads: CASSLQGANTGELFF. The CDR3 bases are TGTGCCAGCAGTTTGCAGGGTGCGAACACCGGGGAGCTGTTTTTT.

This clonotype was seen a few times. The DNA for the CDR3 is TGCGCCAGCAGCTTGGCCCCAGCGGGGGCCACAGATACGCAGTATTTT. Its protein product is CASSLAPAGATDTQYF. J is TRBJ2-3 and V is TRBV5-1; 8 positions agree with TRBD2. The CDR3 has 16 amino acids. V shed 0 bases, J shed 2 bases, and the junction held 5 bases outside the gene matches. The germline V gene has CDR1 SGHRS and CDR2 YFSETQ.

This sequence joins TRBV7-9 and TRBJ2-1; no clear D. The CDR3 has 17 amino acids. V lost 5 bases and J lost 0, with 17 bases in between. Germline-derived CDR1 and CDR2 are SEHNR and FQNEAQ (reference sequence). The CDR3 bases are TGTGCCAGCAGCCTCCCCCCCGCCCTACGCTCCTACAATGAGCAGTTCTTC. Protein: CASSLPPALRSYNEQFF.

The chain recombines TRBV20-1 with TRBJ2-3; tentative D call: TRBD1 (5 bases). V was shortened by 1 base and J by 2 bases, with 10 bases between the two germline ends. Germline CDR1 reads DFQATT; CDR2 reads SNEGSKA (reference sequence). There are 14 residues in the CDR3. In DNA, the CDR3 is TGCAGTGCTAGAGGGACACAAACCACAGATACGCAGTATTTT. The encoded protein is CSARGTQTTDTQYF.

The chain joins TRBV11-2 to TRBJ2-3; the D gene is possibly TRBD1 (5 bases). V was clipped by 1 base and J by 4 bases, with 6 bases between them. Per germline, CDR1 SGHAT and CDR2 FQNNGV. This CDR3 has 13 residues. The CDR3 reads CASSLVQADTQYF. The CDR3, as DNA: TGTGCCAGCAGCTTAGTACAGGCAGATACGCAGTATTTT.

The chain uses TRBV20-1 and TRBJ2-1; 12 bases are a match to TRBD2. The CDR3 is 16 residues long. The V gene's germline CDR1 is DFQATT and CDR2 SNEGSKA (reference sequence). The trim removed 1 base at V and 10 bases at J, leaving 11 bases unmatched. The CDR3 spells CSARGNVLAGGGEQFF. As DNA, the CDR3 is TGCAGTGCTAGAGGCAACGTACTAGCGGGGGGAGGGGAGCAGTTCTTC.

The chain has TRBV2 and TRBJ2-7; 8 bases align to TRBD1. This CDR3 contains 13 residues. Per the germline V gene, CDR1 is SNHLY and CDR2 is FYNNEI. J gave up 9 bases and V 3 bases, and 7 bases lay outside the gene matches. CDR3 in amino acids: CASSDLGQGWQYV. The CDR3 DNA is TGTGCCAGCAGTGATCTCGGACAGGGCTGGCAGTACGTC.

In its sample, this clonotype was seen a few times. The chain is built from TRBV20-1 and TRBJ2-7; D is perhaps TRBD2 (5 bases). This CDR3 has 16 residues. Trimming took off 0 bases at V and 1 base at J, with 16 bases between the two ends. Germline lookup yields CDR1 DFQATT and CDR2 SNEGSKA (reference sequence). CDR3 residues: CSARDHGELGSYEQYF. The CDR3 DNA reads as TGCAGTGCTAGAGATCATGGGGAGTTGGGGTCCTACGAGCAGTACTTC.

This clonotype was detected only a few times. The chain carries TRBV6-2 or TRBV6-3 and TRBJ2-1; D perhaps matches TRBD1 (6 bases). The CDR3 loop spans 14 amino acids. In germline, CDR1 is MNHEY, CDR2 SVGEGT. Trimming removed 6 bases at V and 6 bases at J, with 15 bases between. CDR3 DNA sequence: TGTGCCAGCAGCATCGACAGGTTATTCAATGAGCAGTTCTTC. This translates into CASSIDRLFNEQFF.